The 31 T cell receptor beta chains reported below all come from one sample, sequenced in a study of blood T cell repertoires in COVID-19. The repertoire was sequenced with immunoSEQ multiplex PCR; TCRdb's copy has only in-frame clones and lacks some. Altogether 320,000 or so clones are present, 87% being singletons, with the ten largest covering approximately 0.93%. Sequencing was carried out using PBMCs or T cells enriched from blood (not recorded which). These receptors originate from a woman aged 25 to 39 who had recovered from COVID-19.

This clone was found a few times. V is TRBV7-8 and J is TRBJ1-5; D perhaps matches TRBD1 (6 bases). Trimming cost V 8 bases and J 3 bases, with 14 bases left between them. CDR3 length equals 14 residues. Germline CDR1 and CDR2: SGHVS and FQNEAQ. CDR3 nucleotides: TGTGCCAGCTCACGGGGGGGCCTCAATCAGCCCCAGCATTTT. Protein product: CASSRGGLNQPQHF.

CDR3 residues: CASSEARGRETQYF. The CDR3 DNA reads as TGTGCCAGCAGTGAGGCCAGGGGGCGGGAGACCCAGTACTTC. V is TRBV2 and J is TRBJ2-5; the match to TRBD1 covers 8 bases. The V gene end was trimmed by 3 bases and the J gene end by 5 bases; junction bases not matched to a gene: 5. Per germline, CDR1 SNHLY and CDR2 FYNNEI. The CDR3 has 14 amino acids.

This chain connects TRBV28 to TRBJ2-3, with 8 bases that match TRBD1. Germline CDR1 is MDHEN and CDR2 is SYDVKM. The CDR3 runs to 15 residues. Losses at the gene ends were 4 bases for V and 2 bases for J; bases not matched to a gene: 5. The CDR3 nucleotides read TGTGCCAGCAGTTCGACAGGGGCTAACACAGATACGCAGTATTTT. Its translation is CASSSTGANTDTQYF.

The chain uses TRBV28 and TRBJ1-6; 7 positions agree with TRBD1. The length of the CDR3 is 17 residues. The ends lost 6 bases at V and 12 bases at J; junction bases unmatched: 20. The V gene's germline CDR1 is MDHEN and CDR2 SYDVKM. CDR3 in amino acids: CASSLRRTGSLLRPLHF. The DNA of the CDR3 is TGTGCCAGCAGCCTCCGAAGGACAGGTTCCCTTTTAAGACCCCTCCACTTT.

This clone was detected once. The chain links TRBV29-1 to TRBJ2-3, with a possible D match to TRBD1 (6 bases). The V gene's germline CDR1 is SQVTM and CDR2 ANQGSEA. Trimming pared 8 bases from V and 1 base from J, leaving 16 bases between. The CDR3 loop spans 14 amino acids. The CDR3 reads CSTIQQGRTDTQYF. The CDR3 nucleotides are TGCAGCACCATTCAACAGGGCCGCACAGATACGCAGTATTTT.

This clone has just one count. Other nucleotide sequences in the sample specify the same CDR3. The chain has TRBV18 and TRBJ1-1; TRBD1 is a possible D gene (5 bases). The V gene lost 2 bases and the J gene lost 3 bases, with 10 bases spanning the gap. Germline loops: CDR1 KGHSH, CDR2 LQKENI. This CDR3 is built from 14 residues. Here the CDR3 DNA reads TGTGCCAGCTCACCAGAAGGAGGGGACACTGAAGCTTTCTTT. Protein product: CASSPEGGDTEAFF. Supplemented by reference TRBV18 and TRBJ1-1, the full variable domain reads NAGVMQNPRHLVRRRGQEARLRCSPMKGHSHVYWYRQLPEEGLKFMVYLQKENIIDESGMPKERFSAEFPKEGPSILRIQQVVRGDSAAYFCASSPEGGDTEAFFGQGTRLTVV.

Only a few counts were recorded for this clone. The chain links TRBV11-2 to TRBJ1-1; no clear D. CDR1 and CDR2 from the germline V gene are SGHAT and FQNNGV. This CDR3 comprises 14 residues. The V end was cut by 3 bases, the J end by 4 bases, with 12 bases between. The CDR3 loop reads CASSFDILSTEAFF. CDR3 nucleotides: TGTGCCAGCAGCTTCGACATCCTCTCCACTGAAGCTTTCTTT.

V and J are TRBV5-1 and TRBJ1-6; D is undetermined. The CDR3 is 17 amino acids. The V end lost 0 bases, the J end lost 10 bases, and 20 bases lay between the germline ends. CDR1 is SGHRS and CDR2 is YFSETQ in the germline V gene. CDR3 residues: CASSLASGPRQASPLHF. The CDR3 DNA follows: TGCGCCAGCAGCTTGGCCTCAGGTCCCAGGCAGGCCTCACCCCTCCACTTT.

The chain joins TRBV11-2 to TRBJ1-3, with D perhaps TRBD1 (6 bases). Germline values: CDR1 SGHAT, CDR2 FQNNGV. The CDR3 runs to 16 residues. The germline V and J ends were trimmed by 5 bases and 1 base, with 15 bases remaining between them. The CDR3 here is CASSSPRGKSGNTIYF. CDR3 bases: TGTGCCAGCAGCAGCCCGAGGGGGAAATCTGGAAACACCATATATTTT.

The chain is built from TRBV6-1 and TRBJ1-3; unclear D gene. Germline V gene sequence: CDR1 MNHNS, CDR2 SASEGT. The CDR3 runs to 16 residues. The ends were cut back, 2 bases at V and 0 bases at J, with 11 bases in the middle. The CDR3, as DNA: TGTGCCAGCAGTGAAAGGTGGGCAGACTCTGGAAACACCATATATTTT. Protein product: CASSERWADSGNTIYF.

The V gene is TRBV5-1, the J gene TRBJ1-6; D perhaps matches TRBD1 (5 bases). The CDR3 has 15 amino acids. The V gene lost 0 bases and the J gene lost 9 bases, with 13 bases spanning the gap. CDR1 is SGHRS, CDR2 YFSETQ, per germline. In DNA, the CDR3 is TGCGCCAGCAGCTTGGATCAGGGCCGGACTTCACCCCTCCACTTT. The encoded protein is CASSLDQGRTSPLHF.

The chain is built from TRBV7-9 and TRBJ2-3; D is perhaps TRBD2 (6 bases). Germline CDR1 reads SEHNR; CDR2 reads FQNEAQ (reference sequence). The CDR3 has 12 residues. V shed 8 bases and J shed 0 bases, with 6 bases lying between them. CDR3 bases: TGTGCCAGCGGGACTAGCACAGATACGCAGTATTTT. Translated, it gives CASGTSTDTQYF.

The rearrangement links TRBV5-8 to TRBJ1-4; D is possibly TRBD1 (5 bases). V dropped 4 bases and J dropped 5 bases, with 12 bases sitting between them. The V gene's germline CDR1 is SGHTS and CDR2 YDEGEE. The CDR3 extends over 14 amino acids. The CDR3 loop reads CASSLGLRNEKLFF. CDR3 DNA sequence: TGTGCCAGCAGCCTGGGACTGAGAAATGAAAAACTGTTTTTT.

The CDR3 DNA is TGCGCCAGCAGTGACCAGGGGGCCGCGGCAGATACGCAGTATTTT. This gives the protein CASSDQGAAADTQYF. The V gene is TRBV10-2, the J gene TRBJ2-3; 8 nucleotides align to TRBD1. The CDR3 totals 15 residues. J was trimmed by 4 bases and V by 3 bases; bases with no gene match: 6. The germline V gene encodes CDR1 WSHSY and CDR2 SAAADI.

The genes are TRBV7-2 and TRBJ2-1; no definite D call. Trimming removed 1 base at V and 0 bases at J, with 4 bases between. The CDR3 consists of 14 residues. CDR1 is SGHTA, CDR2 FQGNSA, per germline. DNA for the CDR3: TGTGCCAGCAGCTTAGACAGCTCCTACAATGAGCAGTTCTTC. This codes for CASSLDSSYNEQFF.

The chain uses TRBV9 and TRBJ1-4; 9 nucleotides match TRBD1. V lost 3 bases to trimming and J lost 7 bases; unmatched junction nucleotides: 10. This CDR3 comprises 16 residues. CDR1 and CDR2 (germline): SGDLS, YYNGEE. DNA for the CDR3: TGTGCCAGCAGCGAACTACCGGGACAGGGTACTGAAAAACTGTTTTTT. Translated, it gives CASSELPGQGTEKLFF.

The chain joins TRBV4-3 to TRBJ2-2, with TRBD2 matching over 7 bases. The CDR3 has 14 residues. The germline V gene encodes CDR1 LGHNA and CDR2 YSLEER. The V segment lost 0 bases and the J segment 5 bases; nucleotides outside the gene matches: 0. The CDR3 bases are TGCGCCAGCAGCCAAGAAGCGGGGACCGGGGAGCTGTTTTTT. Translated, it gives CASSQEAGTGELFF.

The chain employs TRBV18 and TRBJ1-6; 7 bases match TRBD1. The germline CDR1 and CDR2 sequences are KGHSH and LQKENI. The CDR3 has 14 amino acids. Unmatched junction bases numbered 6, after V lost 3 bases and J lost 10 bases. The CDR3 DNA sequence: TGTGCCAGCTCACCGGACAGGAGTGGATCACCCCTCCACTTT. It translates to CASSPDRSGSPLHF.

The CDR3 region is CASSSNPGQGIETQYF. CDR3 nucleotides: TGTGCCAGCAGCTCGAACCCGGGACAGGGGATAGAGACCCAGTACTTC. The chain is built from TRBV11-3 and TRBJ2-5, with 10 bases fitting TRBD1. The CDR3 consists of 16 residues. The germline V gene encodes CDR1 SGHNT and CDR2 YENEEA. V was clipped by 4 bases and J by 4 bases; unmatched bases: 9.

This rearrangement joins TRBV6-2 or TRBV6-3 to TRBJ2-7, with D unresolved. The CDR3 has 13 amino acids. The germline V gene encodes CDR1 MNHEY and CDR2 SVGEGT. With 0 bases removed from V and 4 bases from J, the gap between germline ends came to 7 bases. CDR3 in DNA: TGTGCCAGCAGTTACTCACAGTATTACGAGCAGTACTTC. It specifies CASSYSQYYEQYF.

V and J are TRBV24-1 and TRBJ2-1; 11 bases line up with TRBD2. This CDR3 has 17 amino acids. The germline gives CDR1 KGHDR, CDR2 SFDVKD. After removal of 3 bases from V and 4 bases from J, the junction contained 7 bases not matched to a gene. CDR3 in amino acids: CATSDRRLAGPYNEQFF. CDR3 coding DNA: TGTGCCACCAGTGATCGACGACTAGCGGGACCATACAATGAGCAGTTCTTC.

V gene TRBV30 combines with J gene TRBJ1-2, with TRBD1 matching 8 bases. V gave up 2 bases and J gave up 1 base; unmatched junction bases: 15. Germline CDR1 and CDR2: GTSNPN and SVGIG (reference sequence). The CDR3 length is 18 residues. The CDR3 nucleotides read TGTGCCTGGAGTCGGGGACAGGCGGTACAACAAATTAACTATGGCTACACCTTC. The encoded protein is CAWSRGQAVQQINYGYTF.

This clone was detected a few times. The V call is TRBV7-6, the J call TRBJ2-7; the match to TRBD1 covers 7 bases. Germline CDR1 reads SGHVS; CDR2 reads FNYEAQ. V lost 3 bases and J lost 0; bases outside the gene matches: 5. The length of the CDR3 is 15 residues. CDR3 coding DNA: TGTGCCAGCAGCTTTAGGGACAGTAGCTCCTACGAGCAGTACTTC. Encoded protein: CASSFRDSSSYEQYF.

V and J are TRBV5-1 and TRBJ2-5; D unresolved. CDR1 is SGHRS and CDR2 is YFSETQ in the germline V gene. The CDR3 sequence is 15 residues long. V gave up 4 bases and J gave up 7 bases, with 20 bases separating them. The CDR3 reads CASSQAPGPAGTQYF. The CDR3, as DNA: TGCGCCAGCAGCCAAGCCCCCGGCCCGGCAGGGACCCAGTACTTC.

V usage is TRBV24-1 and J usage is TRBJ1-5; TRBD1 matches 9 bases. The junction had 5 bases not matched to a gene; V was cut back by 3 bases and J by 6 bases. The CDR3 length is 15 residues. Germline CDR1 is KGHDR and CDR2 is SFDVKD. In DNA form, the CDR3 reads TGTGCCACCAGTGATACACAGGGGGCCGGTCAGCCCCAGCATTTT. Its protein product is CATSDTQGAGQPQHF.

The chain carries TRBV18 and TRBJ1-6; 7 positions match TRBD1. Germline V lookup: CDR1 KGHSH, CDR2 LQKENI. V shed 1 base, J shed 10 bases, and the junction held 13 bases outside the gene matches. This CDR3 contains 17 residues. Here the CDR3 reads CASSPLHQGGVGSPLHF. The CDR3 DNA sequence: TGTGCCAGCTCACCACTCCATCAGGGGGGAGTTGGCTCACCCCTCCACTTT.

The V and J genes are TRBV5-1 and TRBJ1-2, with TRBD1 identical over 9 bases. CDR3 length: 13 residues. CDR1 and CDR2 (germline): SGHRS, YFSETQ. The trim removed 5 bases at V and 5 bases at J, leaving 4 bases unmatched. The CDR3 DNA sequence: TGCGCCAGCAGGCCGGGACAGGGATATGGCTACACCTTC. Protein sequence: CASRPGQGYGYTF.

This clone appeared a single time. This rearrangement joins TRBV6-2 or TRBV6-3 to TRBJ2-1; 8 nucleotides agree with TRBD2. Per germline, CDR1 MNHEY and CDR2 SVGEGT. J was trimmed by 3 bases and V by 2 bases; bases with no gene match: 12. The CDR3 is 18 residues long. The CDR3 protein is CASSYAPPGGGFYNEQFF. Here the CDR3 DNA reads TGTGCCAGCAGTTACGCCCCGCCGGGGGGGGGCTTCTACAATGAGCAGTTCTTC.

The rearrangement uses TRBV6-5 and TRBJ2-5, with a tentative D call TRBD2 (6 bases). V was cut by 2 bases and J by 1 base, with 8 bases left in between. The CDR3 spans 14 residues. Germline loops: CDR1 MNHEY, CDR2 SVGAGI. CDR3 sequence (DNA): TGTGCCAGCAGTTACCCCGGGGGCCAAGAGACCCAGTACTTC. Its protein product is CASSYPGGQETQYF.

CDR3 sequence: CASSEGQSRSETQYF. CDR3 nucleotide sequence: TGCGCCAGCAGCGAGGGACAGTCGCGGTCGGAGACCCAGTACTTC. The chain carries TRBV4-1 and TRBJ2-5; 7 bases fit TRBD1. V lost 5 bases, J lost 5 bases, and 11 bases stayed unmatched. The CDR3 contains 15 residues. Looked up from germline, CDR1 is MGHRA and CDR2 is YSYEKL.

This clone was seen only once. The chain is built from TRBV3-1 (or the pseudogene TRBV3-2) and TRBJ2-5; possible D gene TRBD2, 5 bases. CDR3 length equals 13 residues. The V gene's germline CDR1 is LGHDT and CDR2 YNNKEL (reference sequence). V lost 4 bases and J 1 base, leaving 7 bases between the germline ends. The CDR3 is CASSPRGQETQYF. The CDR3 coding sequence is TGTGCCAGCAGCCCACGGGGCCAAGAGACCCAGTACTTC.